A selection of T cell receptor beta chains follows, all from one sample in a study of OX40 agonist ivuxolimab in advanced cancers. TCRdb keeps only in-frame clones here, not all; method: immunoSEQ multiplex PCR. The sample lists some 90,000 clones; around nine tenths were seen once. The source material was CD4+ or CD8+ T cells sorted from blood, sampled in a trial of the OX40 agonist ivuxolimab. The origin of the receptors is an adult with an advanced solid tumor such as melanoma, head and neck, liver or kidney cancer. Both conserved end residues are part of each CDR3. The D gene is left open where the match is weak. The size of a clone is reported for some rows only, either as once, few or many, or as a class for expanded clones.

>TRBJ2-7|TRBD1|.|TRBV5-1
TGCGCCAGCAGTTTACAGGGGCTCGAGCAGTACTTC
CASSLQGLEQYF
>TRBJ2-3|.|.|TRBV2
TGTGCCAGCAGGGGGGACGGAGATACGCAGTATTTT
CASRGDGDTQYF
>TRBJ2-6|TRBD1|.|TRBV7-9
TGTGCCAGCAGCCGGACAGGGGTAGGTCCTGGGGCCAACGTCCTGACTTTC
CASSRTGVGPGANVLTF
>TRBJ1-5|.|.|TRBV7-2
TGTGCCAGCAGCTTGACAGTAAATAGCAATCAGCCCCAGCATTTT
CASSLTVNSNQPQHF
>TRBJ1-3|.|.|TRBV28
TGTGCCAGCACCAGACCCACAGGGGGAAACACCATATATTTT
CASTRPTGGNTIYF
>TRBJ2-1|TRBD2|.|TRBV5-4
TGTGCCAGCAGCTTGGACGGGCTAGCGGGGGGGTACAATGAGCAGTTCTTC
CASSLDGLAGGYNEQFF
>TRBJ2-1|.|.|TRBV11-3
TGTGCCAGCAGCTTTATAGGCCTATCTGGGTCCTACAATGAGCAGTTCTTC
CASSFIGLSGSYNEQFF
>TRBJ2-2|TRBD1|.|TRBV7-3
TGTGCCAGCAGCCCCCAGGGGGCGGGGGAGCTGTTTTTT
CASSPQGAGELFF
>TRBJ2-1|TRBD2|.|TRBV11-2
TGTGCCAGCAGCACAAGCGGGGCCTACAATGAGCAGTTCTTC
CASSTSGAYNEQFF
>TRBJ2-5|.|.|TRBV7-3
TGTGCCAGCAGTCTAGGACTCGCCCCGTACCAAGAGACCCAGTACTTC
CASSLGLAPYQETQYF
>TRBJ1-2|.|.|TRBV5-8
TGTGCCAGCAGCTTGGAGCCGGGGGCACTCGGCTACACCTTC
CASSLEPGALGYTF
>TRBJ2-7|TRBD1|.|TRBV15
TGTGCCACCAGCCGACTCAGGGGCAGGGGGCGCGAGCAGTACTTC
CATSRLRGRGREQYF
>TRBJ2-7|TRBD2|.|TRBV27
TGTGCCAGCAGTTCCCCCGCCCTAGCGGGAGTAACCTACGAGCAGTACTTC
CASSSPALAGVTYEQYF
>TRBJ2-7|TRBD2|.|TRBV6-5
TGTGCCAGCAGTTACACTAGCGGGACCCCCCACGAGCAGTACTTC
CASSYTSGTPHEQYF
>TRBJ2-7|.|.|TRBV9
TGTGCCAGCAGCTTAAGACAGGTTGCCAACGAGCAGTACTTC
CASSLRQVANEQYF
>TRBJ2-1|TRBD2|.|TRBV2
TGTGCCAGCAGGAGGGAGGCTAGCGGGAGTTTAGATGAGCAGTTCTTC
CASRREASGSLDEQFF
>TRBJ1-2|.|.|TRBV30
TGTGCCTCCCATCCCAGGGGAGCTAACTATGGCTACACCTTC
CASHPRGANYGYTF
>TRBJ2-3|.|.|TRBV5-1
TGCGCCAGCAGCGCCGGTAACACAGGGACAGATACGCAGTATTTT
CASSAGNTGTDTQYF
>TRBJ2-1|.|.|TRBV9
TGTGCCAGCAGCACGACGGCGACGGGTTCCTACAATGAGCAGTTCTTC
CASSTTATGSYNEQFF
>TRBJ2-1|.|.|TRBV5-1
TGCGCCAGCAGCTCTCGCTCCCCAGGTTCCAATGAGCAGTTCTTC
CASSSRSPGSNEQFF
>TRBJ1-1|.|once|TRBV5-1
TGCGCCAGCAGCTTGTCTCTTCAGGGTTTTAGCACTGAAGCTTTCTTT
CASSLSLQGFSTEAFF
>TRBJ2-1|TRBD2|once|TRBV12-5
TGTGCTAGTGGCTCCCGACTAGCGGGATTTATAGTAAATGAGCAGTTCTTC
CASGSRLAGFIVNEQFF
>TRBJ1-1|.|.|TRBV6-6
TGTGCCAGCAGGCAGGTTGGAGTCACTGAAGCTTTCTTT
CASRQVGVTEAFF
>TRBJ2-7|.|once|TRBV5-4
TGTGCCAGCGAGAAGTTTTCCCAAGCGAGGGAGCAGTACTTC
CASEKFSQAREQYF